These T cell receptor beta chains were read from a single sample in a study of early T cells in non-severe SARS-CoV-2 infection. TCRdb reprocessed the 5' RACE reads with MiXCR, giving one entry per CDR3 protein. The data hold 25,000 to 35,000 distinct CDR3 sequences, with roughly 6% observed a single time. What was sequenced was whole blood. Receptor source: an adult who was a healthcare worker with PCR-confirmed SARS-CoV-2 infection or an uninfected control (not recorded which). CDR3s include the opening cysteine and the closing phenylalanine or tryptophan. The D gene is left open where the match is weak. Not all rows give a size; the values are once, few, many and, for expanded clones, a class.

D gene,clone size,V gene,J gene,CDR3 protein,CDR3 DNA
TRBD2,many,TRBV2,TRBJ2-5,CASTPESRGEETQYF,TGTGCCAGCACTCCGGAGTCTCGGGGGGAAGAGACCCAGTACTTC
NA,medium-sized,TRBV27,TRBJ2-7,CASSLGTGRHEQYF,TGTGCCAGCAGTCTAGGGACGGGACGCCACGAGCAGTACTTC
NA,few,TRBV7-9,TRBJ1-2,CASSTSPSNWDYGYTF,TGTGCCAGCAGTACCTCACCCTCTAACTGGGACTATGGCTACACCTTC
NA,many,TRBV4-1,TRBJ2-2,CASSQVAWGANTGELFF,TGCGCCAGCAGCCAAGTAGCATGGGGAGCGAACACCGGGGAGCTGTTTTTT
TRBD1,NA,TRBV7-3,TRBJ1-2,CASSPDRDYGYTF,TGTGCCAGCAGTCCCGACAGGGACTATGGCTACACCTTC
NA,few,TRBV7-6,TRBJ2-5,CASSLTGSRETQYF,TGTGCCAGCAGCTTAACAGGGTCGAGAGAGACCCAGTACTTC
TRBD2,few,TRBV2,TRBJ2-1,CASRTGGAVYNEQFF,TGTGCCAGCAGGACCGGGGGGGCCGTCTACAATGAGCAGTTCTTC
NA,many,TRBV11-3,TRBJ1-2,CASSQVSGVYDYGYTF,TGTGCCAGCAGCCAAGTAAGCGGGGTGTACGACTATGGCTACACCTTC
NA,many,TRBV27,TRBJ1-1,CASSSQSDRNTEAFF,TGTGCCAGCAGTTCCCAATCGGACAGGAACACTGAAGCTTTCTTT
TRBD1,many,TRBV4-2,TRBJ1-6,CASSQTPAGQDQLSPLHF,TGTGCCAGCAGCCAAACCCCAGCGGGACAGGACCAGCTTTCACCCCTCCACTTT
NA,many,TRBV7-6,TRBJ1-1,CASSLRLGNTEAFF,TGTGCCAGCAGTCTAAGACTGGGGAACACTGAAGCTTTCTTT